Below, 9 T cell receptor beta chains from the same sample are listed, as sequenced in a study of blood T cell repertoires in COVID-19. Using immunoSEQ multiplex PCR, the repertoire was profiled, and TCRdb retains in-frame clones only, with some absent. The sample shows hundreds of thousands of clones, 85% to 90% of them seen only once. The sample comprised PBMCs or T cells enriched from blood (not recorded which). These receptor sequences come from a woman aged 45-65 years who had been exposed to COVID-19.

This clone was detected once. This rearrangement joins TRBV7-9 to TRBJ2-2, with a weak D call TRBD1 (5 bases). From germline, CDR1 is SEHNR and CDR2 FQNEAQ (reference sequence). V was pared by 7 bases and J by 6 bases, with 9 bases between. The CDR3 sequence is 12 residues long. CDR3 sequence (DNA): TGTGCCAGCACCCAGGGCCCCGGGGAGCTGTTTTTT. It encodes CASTQGPGELFF.

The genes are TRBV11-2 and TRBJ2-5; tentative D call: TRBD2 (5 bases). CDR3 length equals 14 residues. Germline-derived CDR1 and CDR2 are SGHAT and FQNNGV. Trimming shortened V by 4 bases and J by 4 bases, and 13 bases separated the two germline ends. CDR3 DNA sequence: TGTGCCAGCAGCTCCTTACTAGTCCCAGAGACCCAGTACTTC. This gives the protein CASSSLLVPETQYF.

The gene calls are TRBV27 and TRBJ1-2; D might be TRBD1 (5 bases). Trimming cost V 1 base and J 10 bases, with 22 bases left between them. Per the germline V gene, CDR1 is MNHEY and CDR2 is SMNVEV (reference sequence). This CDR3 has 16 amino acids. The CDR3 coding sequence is TGTGCCAGCAGTTTATTGGCCGGACGACAGTCGAAGGCCTACACCTTC. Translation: CASSLLAGRQSKAYTF.

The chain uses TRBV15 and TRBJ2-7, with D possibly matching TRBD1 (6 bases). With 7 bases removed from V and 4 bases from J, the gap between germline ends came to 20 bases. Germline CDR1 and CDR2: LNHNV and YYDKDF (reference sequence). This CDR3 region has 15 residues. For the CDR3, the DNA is TGTGCCACCAAAAAGGGTACAGGGCTGGCTTACGAGCAGTACTTC. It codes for CATKKGTGLAYEQYF. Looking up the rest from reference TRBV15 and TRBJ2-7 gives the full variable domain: DAMVIQNPRYQVTQFGKPVTLSCSQTLNHNVMYWYQQKSSQAPKLLFHYYDKDFNNEADTPDNFQSRRPNTSFCFLDIRSPGLGDTAMYLCATKKGTGLAYEQYFGPGTRLTVT.

The CDR3 nucleotides read TGTGCCAGTAGTCCCGAAGGAGGGCTGGGGTTGAACACTGAAGCTTTCTTT. It codes for CASSPEGGLGLNTEAFF. The genes are TRBV19 and TRBJ1-1; D unclear. The germline CDR1 and CDR2 sequences are LNHDA and SQIVND (reference sequence). V lost 5 bases and J 0 bases, leaving 19 bases between the germline ends. This CDR3 has 17 amino acids. The full variable domain, in which reference TRBV19 and TRBJ1-1 provide the parts outside the CDR3, is DGGITQSPKYLFRKEGQNVTLSCEQNLNHDAMYWYRQDPGQGLRLIYYSQIVNDFQKGDIAEGYSVSREKKESFPLTVTSAQKNPTAFYLCASSPEGGLGLNTEAFFGQGTRLTVV.

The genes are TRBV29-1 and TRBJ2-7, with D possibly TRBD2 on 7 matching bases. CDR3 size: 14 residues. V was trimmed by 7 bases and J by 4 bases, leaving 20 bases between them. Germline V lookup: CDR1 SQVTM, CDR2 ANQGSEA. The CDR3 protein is CSALGGDGGYEQYF. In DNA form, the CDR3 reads TGCAGCGCCCTAGGGGGGGACGGGGGTTACGAGCAGTACTTC.

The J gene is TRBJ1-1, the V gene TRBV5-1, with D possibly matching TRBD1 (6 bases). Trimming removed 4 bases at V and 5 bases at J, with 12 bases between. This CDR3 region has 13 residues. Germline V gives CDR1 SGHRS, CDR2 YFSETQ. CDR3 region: CASSPDSHTEAFF. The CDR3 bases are TGCGCCAGCAGCCCGGACAGTCATACTGAAGCTTTCTTT.

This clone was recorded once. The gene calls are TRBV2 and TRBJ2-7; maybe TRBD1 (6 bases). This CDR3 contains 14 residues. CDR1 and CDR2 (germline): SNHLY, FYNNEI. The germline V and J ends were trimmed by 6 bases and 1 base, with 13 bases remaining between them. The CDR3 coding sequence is TGTGCCAGCAGCGAACGGGGACAATCCTACGAGCAGTACTTC. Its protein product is CASSERGQSYEQYF. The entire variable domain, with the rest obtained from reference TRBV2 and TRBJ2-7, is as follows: EPEVTQTPSHQVTQMGQEVILRCVPISNHLYFYWYRQILGQKVEFLVSFYNNEISEKSEIFDDQFSVERPDGSNFTLKIRSTKLEDSAMYFCASSERGQSYEQYFGPGTRLTVT.

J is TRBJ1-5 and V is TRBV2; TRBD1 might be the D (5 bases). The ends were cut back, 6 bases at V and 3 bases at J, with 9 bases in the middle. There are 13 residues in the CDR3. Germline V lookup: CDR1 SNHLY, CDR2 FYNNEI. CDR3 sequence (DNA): TGTGCCAGCAGAGGACATCTCAATCAGCCCCAGCATTTT. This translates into CASRGHLNQPQHF.